This T cell receptor beta chain is from a study of T cell repertoires in cytomegalovirus infection. Study-level points and caveats: Within the response measured ex vivo, HLA-C-restricted CMV-specific TCR beta clonotypes were dominant.

This clonotype was counted between two and nine times. Its antigen remains unknown. TCRdb re-called the reads through MiXCR, storing one row per CDR3 protein. The data hold about 770,000 distinct CDR3 sequences, with about 29% observed a single time. V was pared by 8 bases and J by 2 bases, with 15 bases between. This CDR3 contains 14 residues. Germline CDR1 reads SEHNR; CDR2 reads FQNEAQ (reference sequence). The chain joins TRBV7-9 to TRBJ2-5, with D tentatively TRBD2 (6 bases). The sample here was cultured CD8+ T cells from PBMCs, taken from culture after CMV antigen stimulation. The receptor comes from a human donor in good health (CMV status not recorded). Some clones in this sample may be carry-over from other donors' samples. CDR3 coding DNA: TGTGCCAGCGTCCCACCCGGGAGACAAGAGACCCAGTACTTC. This translates into CASVPPGRQETQYF.